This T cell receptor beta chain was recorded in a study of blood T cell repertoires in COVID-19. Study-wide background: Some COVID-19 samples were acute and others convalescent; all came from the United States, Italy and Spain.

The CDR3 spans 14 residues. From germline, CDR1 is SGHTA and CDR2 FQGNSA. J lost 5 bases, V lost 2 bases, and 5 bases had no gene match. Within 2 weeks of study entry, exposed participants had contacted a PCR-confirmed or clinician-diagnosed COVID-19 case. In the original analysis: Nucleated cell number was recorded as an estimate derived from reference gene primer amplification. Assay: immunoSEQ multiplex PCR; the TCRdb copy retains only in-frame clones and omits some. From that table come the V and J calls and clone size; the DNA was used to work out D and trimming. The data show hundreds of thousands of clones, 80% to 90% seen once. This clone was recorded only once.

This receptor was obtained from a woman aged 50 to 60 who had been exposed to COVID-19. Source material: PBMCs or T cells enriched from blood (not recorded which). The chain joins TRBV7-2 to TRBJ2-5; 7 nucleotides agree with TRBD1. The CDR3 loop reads CASSLYRGIETQYF. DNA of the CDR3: TGTGCCAGCAGCTTATACAGGGGTATCGAGACCCAGTACTTC.